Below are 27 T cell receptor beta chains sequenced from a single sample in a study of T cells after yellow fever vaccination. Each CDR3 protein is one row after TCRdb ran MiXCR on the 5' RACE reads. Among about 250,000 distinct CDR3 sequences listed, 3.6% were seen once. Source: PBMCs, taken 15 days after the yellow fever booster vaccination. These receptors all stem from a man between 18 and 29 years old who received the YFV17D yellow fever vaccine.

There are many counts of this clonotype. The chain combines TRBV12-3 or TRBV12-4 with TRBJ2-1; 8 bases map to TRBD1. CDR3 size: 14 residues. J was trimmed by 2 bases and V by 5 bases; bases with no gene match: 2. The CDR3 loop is CASSGTGTYNEQFF. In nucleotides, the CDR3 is TGTGCCAGCAGTGGGACAGGTACCTACAATGAGCAGTTCTTC.

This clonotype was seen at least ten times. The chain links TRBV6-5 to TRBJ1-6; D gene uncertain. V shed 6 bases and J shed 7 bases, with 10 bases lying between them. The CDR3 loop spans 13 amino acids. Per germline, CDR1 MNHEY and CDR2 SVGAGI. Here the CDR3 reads CASRNLQNSPLHF. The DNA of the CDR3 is TGTGCCAGCAGAAACCTCCAGAATTCACCCCTCCACTTT.

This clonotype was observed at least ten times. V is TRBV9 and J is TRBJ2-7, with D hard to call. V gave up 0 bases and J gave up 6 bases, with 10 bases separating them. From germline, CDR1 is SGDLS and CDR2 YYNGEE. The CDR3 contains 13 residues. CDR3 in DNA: TGTGCCAGCAGCGTAGCATTTGACGGCGAGCAGTACTTC. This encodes CASSVAFDGEQYF.

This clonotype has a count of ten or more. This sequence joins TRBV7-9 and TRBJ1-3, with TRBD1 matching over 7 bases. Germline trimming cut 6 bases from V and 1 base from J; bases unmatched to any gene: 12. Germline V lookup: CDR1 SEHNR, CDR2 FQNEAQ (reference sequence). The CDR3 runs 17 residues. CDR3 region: CASSHRTGFRSGNTIYF. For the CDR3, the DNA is TGTGCCAGCAGTCATAGGACAGGTTTTAGGTCTGGAAACACCATATATTTT.

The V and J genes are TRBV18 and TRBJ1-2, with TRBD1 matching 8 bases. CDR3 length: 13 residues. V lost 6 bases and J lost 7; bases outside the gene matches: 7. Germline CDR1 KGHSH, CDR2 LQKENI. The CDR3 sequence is CASSPGQDFGYTF. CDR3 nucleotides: TGTGCCAGCTCTCCGGGACAGGATTTTGGCTACACCTTC.

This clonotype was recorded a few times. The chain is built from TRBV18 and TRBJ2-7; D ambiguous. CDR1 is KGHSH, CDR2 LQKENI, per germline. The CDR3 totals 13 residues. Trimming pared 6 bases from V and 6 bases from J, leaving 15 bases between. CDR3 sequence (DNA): TGTGCCAGCTCCCCGCTCGAAAATGTCGAGCAGTACGTC. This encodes CASSPLENVEQYV.

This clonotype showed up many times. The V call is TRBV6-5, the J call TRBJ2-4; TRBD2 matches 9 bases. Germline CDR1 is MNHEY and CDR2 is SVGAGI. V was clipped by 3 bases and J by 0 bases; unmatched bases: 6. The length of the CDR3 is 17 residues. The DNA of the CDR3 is TGTGCCAGCAGTTATACTTCTAGCGGGGTAGCCAAAAACATTCAGTACTTC. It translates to CASSYTSSGVAKNIQYF.

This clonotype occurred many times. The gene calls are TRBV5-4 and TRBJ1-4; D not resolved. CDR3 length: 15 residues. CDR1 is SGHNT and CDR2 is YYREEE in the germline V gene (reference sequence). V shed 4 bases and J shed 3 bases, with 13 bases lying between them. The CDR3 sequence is CASSAPGSANEKLFF. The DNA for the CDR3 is TGTGCCAGCAGCGCACCGGGATCGGCTAATGAAAAACTGTTTTTT.

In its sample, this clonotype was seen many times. The CDR3 nucleotides read TGTGCCAGCAGCATAACGACAGGGGCGTACGAGCAGTACTTC. It is translated as CASSITTGAYEQYF. V is TRBV7-2 and J is TRBJ2-7; 8 bases match TRBD1. Germline V gene data show CDR1 as SGHTA and CDR2 as FQGNSA. V lost 5 bases, J lost 4 bases, and 7 bases stayed unmatched. The CDR3 extends over 14 amino acids.

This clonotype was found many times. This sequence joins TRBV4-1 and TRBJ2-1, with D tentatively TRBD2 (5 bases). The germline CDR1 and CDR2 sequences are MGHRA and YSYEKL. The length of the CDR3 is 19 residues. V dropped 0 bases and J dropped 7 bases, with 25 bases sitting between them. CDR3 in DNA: TGCGCCAGCAGCCAAGATCGGGTAGGCCCACCTGCGAGGAGGAATGAGCAGTTCTTC. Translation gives CASSQDRVGPPARRNEQFF.

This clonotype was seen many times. CDR3 in amino acids: CASSPKPDYYGYTF. The CDR3 coding sequence is TGTGCCAGCAGTCCAAAACCGGATTACTATGGCTACACCTTC. The rearrangement links TRBV6-5 to TRBJ1-2; no definite D call. This CDR3 comprises 14 residues. Germline assignment: CDR1 MNHEY and CDR2 SVGAGI. Trimming pared 5 bases from V and 3 bases from J, leaving 13 bases between.

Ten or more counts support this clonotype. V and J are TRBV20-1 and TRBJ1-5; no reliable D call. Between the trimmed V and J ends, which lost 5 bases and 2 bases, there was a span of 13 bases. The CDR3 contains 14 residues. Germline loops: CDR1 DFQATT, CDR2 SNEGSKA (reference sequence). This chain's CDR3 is CSAPQIGGNQPQHF. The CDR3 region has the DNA TGCAGTGCTCCGCAAATTGGGGGCAATCAGCCCCAGCATTTT.

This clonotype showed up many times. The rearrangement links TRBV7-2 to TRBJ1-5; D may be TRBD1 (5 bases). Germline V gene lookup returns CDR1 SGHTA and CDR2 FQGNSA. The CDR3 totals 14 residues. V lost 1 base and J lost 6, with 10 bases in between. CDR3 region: CASSLDAGFQPQHF. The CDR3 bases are TGTGCCAGCAGCTTAGACGCAGGGTTTCAGCCCCAGCATTTT.

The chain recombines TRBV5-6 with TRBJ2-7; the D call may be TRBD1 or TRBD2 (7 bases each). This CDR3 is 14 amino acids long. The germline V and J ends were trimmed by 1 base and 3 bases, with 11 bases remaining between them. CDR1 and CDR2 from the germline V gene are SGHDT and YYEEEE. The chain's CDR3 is CASSLTGDYYEQYV. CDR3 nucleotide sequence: TGTGCCAGCAGCTTGACAGGGGACTACTACGAGCAGTACGTC.

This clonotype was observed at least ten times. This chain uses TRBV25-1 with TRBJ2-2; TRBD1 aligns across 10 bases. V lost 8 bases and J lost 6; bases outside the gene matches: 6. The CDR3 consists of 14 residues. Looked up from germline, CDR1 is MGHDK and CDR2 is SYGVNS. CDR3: CASSGTGDAGELFF. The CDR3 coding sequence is TGTGCCAGCTCCGGGACAGGGGACGCCGGGGAGCTGTTTTTT.

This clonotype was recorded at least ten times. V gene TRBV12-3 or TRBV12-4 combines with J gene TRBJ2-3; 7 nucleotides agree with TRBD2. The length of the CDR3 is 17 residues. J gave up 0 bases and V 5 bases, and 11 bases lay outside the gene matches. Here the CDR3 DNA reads TGTGCCAGCAGTCCGCCTGGGGGGGGGGTCAGCACAGATACGCAGTATTTT. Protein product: CASSPPGGGVSTDTQYF.

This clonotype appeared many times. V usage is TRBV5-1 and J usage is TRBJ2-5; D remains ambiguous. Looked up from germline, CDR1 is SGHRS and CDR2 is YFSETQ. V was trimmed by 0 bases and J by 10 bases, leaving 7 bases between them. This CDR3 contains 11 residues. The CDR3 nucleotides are TGCGCCAGCAGCTTGGCAGAACTCCAGTACTTC. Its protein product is CASSLAELQYF.

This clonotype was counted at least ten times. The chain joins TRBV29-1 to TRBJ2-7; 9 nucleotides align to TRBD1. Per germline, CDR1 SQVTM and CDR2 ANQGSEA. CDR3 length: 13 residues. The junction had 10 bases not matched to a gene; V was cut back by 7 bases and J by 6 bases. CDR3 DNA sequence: TGCAGCGGGACCGGGACAGGGAATAGCGAGCAGTACTTC. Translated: CSGTGTGNSEQYF.

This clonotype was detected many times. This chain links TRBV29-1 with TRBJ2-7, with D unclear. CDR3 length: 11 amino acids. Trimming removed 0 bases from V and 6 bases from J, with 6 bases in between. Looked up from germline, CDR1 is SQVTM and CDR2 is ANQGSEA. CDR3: CSVEDGFEQYV. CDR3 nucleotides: TGCAGCGTTGAAGATGGGTTCGAGCAGTACGTC.

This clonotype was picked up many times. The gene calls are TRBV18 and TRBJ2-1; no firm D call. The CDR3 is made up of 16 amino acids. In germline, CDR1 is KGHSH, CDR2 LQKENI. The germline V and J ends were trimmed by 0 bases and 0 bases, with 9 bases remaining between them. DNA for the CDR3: TGTGCCAGCTCACCACCACTGAGAAGCTCCTACAATGAGCAGTTCTTC. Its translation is CASSPPLRSSYNEQFF.

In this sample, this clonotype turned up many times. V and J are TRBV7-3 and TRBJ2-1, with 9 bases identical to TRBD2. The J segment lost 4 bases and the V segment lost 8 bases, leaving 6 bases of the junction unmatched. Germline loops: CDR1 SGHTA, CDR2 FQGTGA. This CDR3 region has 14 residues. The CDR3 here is CASSVLAGYNEQFF. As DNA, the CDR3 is TGTGCCAGCTCTGTCCTAGCGGGGTACAATGAGCAGTTCTTC.

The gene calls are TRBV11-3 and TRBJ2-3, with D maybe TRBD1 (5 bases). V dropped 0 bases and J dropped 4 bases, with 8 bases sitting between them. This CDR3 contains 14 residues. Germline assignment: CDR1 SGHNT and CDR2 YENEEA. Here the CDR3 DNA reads TGTGCCAGCAGCTTAGATCCAGGGTCAGATACGCAGTATTTT. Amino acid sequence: CASSLDPGSDTQYF.

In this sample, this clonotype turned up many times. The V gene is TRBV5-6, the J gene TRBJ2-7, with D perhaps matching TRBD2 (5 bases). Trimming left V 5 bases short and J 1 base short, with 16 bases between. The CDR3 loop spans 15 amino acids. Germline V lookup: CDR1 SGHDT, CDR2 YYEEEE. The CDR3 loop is CASRLTRTASYEQYV. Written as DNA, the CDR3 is TGTGCCAGCAGGCTAACTAGAACCGCTTCCTACGAGCAGTACGTC.

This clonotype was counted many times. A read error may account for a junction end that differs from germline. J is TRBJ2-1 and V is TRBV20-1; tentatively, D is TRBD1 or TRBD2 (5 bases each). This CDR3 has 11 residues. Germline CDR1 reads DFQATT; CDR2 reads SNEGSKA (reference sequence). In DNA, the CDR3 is TGCAGTGCCAGAGGGGCCAGGGAGCAGTTCTTC. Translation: CSARGAREQFF.

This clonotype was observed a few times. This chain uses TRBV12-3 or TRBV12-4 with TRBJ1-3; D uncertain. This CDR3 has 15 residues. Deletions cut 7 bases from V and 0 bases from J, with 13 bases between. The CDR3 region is CASTRSSGSGNTIYF. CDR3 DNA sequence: TGTGCCAGCACTCGTTCGAGCGGCTCTGGAAACACCATATATTTT.

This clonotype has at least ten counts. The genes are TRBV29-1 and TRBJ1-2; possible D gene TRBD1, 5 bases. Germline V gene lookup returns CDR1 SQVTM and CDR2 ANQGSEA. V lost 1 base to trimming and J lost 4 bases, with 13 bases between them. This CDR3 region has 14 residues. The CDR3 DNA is TGCAGCGTTGAAGGCGGCGGGGCCCTCTATGGCTACACCTTC. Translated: CSVEGGGALYGYTF. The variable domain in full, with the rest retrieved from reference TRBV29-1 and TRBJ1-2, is SAVISQKPSRDICQRGTSLTIQCQVDSQVTMMFWYRQQPGQSLTLIATANQGSEATYESGFVIDKFPISRPNLTFSTLTVSNMSPEDSSIYLCSVEGGGALYGYTFGSGTRLTVV.

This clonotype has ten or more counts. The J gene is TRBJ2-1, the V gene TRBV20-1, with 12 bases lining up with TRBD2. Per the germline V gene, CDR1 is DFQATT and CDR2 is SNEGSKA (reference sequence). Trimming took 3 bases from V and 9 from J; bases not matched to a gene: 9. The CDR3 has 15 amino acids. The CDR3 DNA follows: TGCAGTGCTAGTCCCGCTAGCGGGGGGGCCGGTGAGCAGTTCTTC. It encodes CSASPASGGAGEQFF.